This TCR beta chain was identified in a study of glioma-infiltrating T cells after dendritic cell vaccination. About the research overall: Patients received autologous tumor lysate-pulsed dendritic cell vaccination between about 2002 and 2013. Dendritic cell vaccine was injected intradermally three times, biweekly.

Fresh-frozen tumor tissue and more than two years of survival data were available for all. Clones were read by immunoSEQ multiplex PCR, and TCRdb kept only the in-frame ones, dropping some. The table shows around 100,000 clones, with 75% to 85% occurring only once. Germline CDR1 is SGHNT and CDR2 is YENEEA. The CDR3 has 16 residues. V was clipped by 4 bases and J by 5 bases; unmatched bases: 9. The sample was blood, taken before dendritic cell vaccination. The chain combines TRBV11-3 with TRBJ1-3, with 9 positions matching TRBD1. This clonotype was obtained from a human donor with glioblastoma. CDR3 protein: CASSYGGQGPRNTIYF. The CDR3, as DNA: TGTGCCAGCAGCTACGGCGGACAGGGGCCTCGAAACACCATATATTTT.